This TCR beta chain was identified in a study of shared clonotypes between healthy human individuals. On the study more broadly: Researchers assigned three CD4 naive, three CD4 memory, two CD8 naive and one CD8 memory plate to each donor. Overall study results and limits: Across subsets, estimated richness was generally greater for naive than for memory populations. There were few donors, and this limited the genetic and exposure-history diversity represented. A reduction in generation probabilities was seen for non-shared clonotypes relative to those shared by all four donors.

Measured with immunoSEQ multiplex PCR; TCRdb has only the in-frame clones, and not every one. Of around 1.9 million clones listed, roughly 93% are singletons. Points on this clone: The antigen remains unidentified.

Between the trimmed V and J ends, which lost 4 bases and 5 bases, there was a span of 15 bases. CDR3 length: 15 residues. Germline loops: CDR1 SGHDT, CDR2 YYEEEE. Positive CCR7 selection of CD45RO-negative cells yielded the naive CD8 cells, and terminally differentiated effector memory CD45RA+ cells were excluded. The sequence was collected from a young man in good health. Some clones in this sample may be carry-over from other donors' samples. The source material was naive CD8+ T cells from PBMCs. V usage is TRBV5-6 and J usage is TRBJ2-2; unclear D gene. CDR3 nucleotides: TGTGCCAGCAGCGCCCGTTCCAGGTTGACCGGGGAGCTGTTTTTT. Its protein is CASSARSRLTGELFF. The variable domain in full, with the rest retrieved from reference TRBV5-6 and TRBJ2-2, is DAGVTQSPTHLIKTRGQQVTLRCSPKSGHDTVSWYQQALGQGPQFIFQYYEEEERQRGNFPDRFSGHQFPNYSSELNVNALLLGDSALYLCASSARSRLTGELFFGEGSRLTVL.